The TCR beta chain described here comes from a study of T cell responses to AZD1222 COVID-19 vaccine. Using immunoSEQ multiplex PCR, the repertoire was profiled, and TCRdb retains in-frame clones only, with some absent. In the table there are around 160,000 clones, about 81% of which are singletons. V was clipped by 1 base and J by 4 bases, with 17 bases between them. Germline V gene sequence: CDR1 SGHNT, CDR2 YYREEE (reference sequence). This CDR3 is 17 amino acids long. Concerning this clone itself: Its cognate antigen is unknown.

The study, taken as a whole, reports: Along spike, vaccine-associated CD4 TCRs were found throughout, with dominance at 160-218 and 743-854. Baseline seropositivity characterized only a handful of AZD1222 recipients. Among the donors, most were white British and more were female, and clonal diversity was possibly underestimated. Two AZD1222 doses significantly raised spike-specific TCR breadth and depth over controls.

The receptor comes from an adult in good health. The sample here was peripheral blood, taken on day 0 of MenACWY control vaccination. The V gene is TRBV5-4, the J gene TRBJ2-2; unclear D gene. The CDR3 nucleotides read TGTGCCAGCAGCTTGTACTTTTCGGGCATGTCCACCGGGGAGCTGTTTTTT. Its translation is CASSLYFSGMSTGELFF. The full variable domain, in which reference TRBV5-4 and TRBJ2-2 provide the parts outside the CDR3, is ETGVTQSPTHLIKTRGQQVTLRCSSQSGHNTVSWYQQALGQGPQFIFQYYREEENGRGNFPPRFSGLQFPNYSSELNVNALELDDSALYLCASSLYFSGMSTGELFFGEGSRLTVL.